The 15 T cell receptor beta chains below were found in one sample sequenced in a study of T cell responses to AZD1222 COVID-19 vaccine (dated by TCRdb to about 2021). Receptor amplification or capture employed the immunoSEQ multiplex PCR assay. Held by TCRdb, this immuneACCESS table contains in-frame sequences only and omits some clones. Under half of the omission traces to an unresolved V gene where checked; the cause of the rest is unknown. The sample table lists some 200,000 clones, roughly 92% of them with a count of one. In total, the top ten clones hold about 9.4% of the sample. Explained via the paper, the time point label denotes: baseline before first vaccination. The starting material was peripheral blood, obtained on day 0 of AZD1222 vaccination. The origin of the receptors is an adult in good health.

The genes are TRBV7-2 and TRBJ2-7; D might be TRBD1 (6 bases). The germline gives CDR1 SGHTA, CDR2 FQGNSA. The CDR3 consists of 14 residues. Trimming left V 5 bases short and J 2 bases short, with 13 bases between. The CDR3 bases are TGTGCCAGCAGCAGAACAGGGTACCCCTACGAGCAGTACTTC. Residues: CASSRTGYPYEQYF.

This sequence joins TRBV3-1 (or the pseudogene TRBV3-2) and TRBJ1-6; 7 bases are a match to TRBD1. This CDR3 spans 14 amino acids. V shed 2 bases, J shed 10 bases, and the junction held 5 bases outside the gene matches. The germline gives CDR1 LGHDT, CDR2 YNNKEL (reference sequence). This chain's CDR3 is CASSQRQGESPLHF. CDR3 in DNA: TGTGCCAGCAGCCAAAGACAGGGTGAATCACCCCTCCACTTT.

The V gene is TRBV6-6, the J gene TRBJ1-5; D is uncertain. The length of the CDR3 is 14 residues. Germline V CDR1 and CDR2: MNHNY, SVGAGI (reference sequence). Trimming pared 3 bases from V and 1 base from J, leaving 7 bases between. The CDR3 loop is CASSYPGSNQPQHF. The CDR3 nucleotides read TGTGCCAGCAGTTATCCGGGCAGCAATCAGCCCCAGCATTTT.

This chain joins TRBV19 and TRBJ2-3; D remains ambiguous. CDR3 size: 12 residues. The V and J ends lost 1 base and 8 bases respectively, with 7 bases between them. Germline lookup yields CDR1 LNHDA and CDR2 SQIVND (reference sequence). The CDR3 is CASSIGGLTQYF. The CDR3 DNA follows: TGTGCCAGTAGTATAGGTGGGCTTACGCAGTATTTT.

CDR3 DNA sequence: TGTGCCTGGGGGACAGTTTACTCTGGGGCCAACGTCCTGACTTTC. Translated: CAWGTVYSGANVLTF. The gene calls are TRBV30 and TRBJ2-6; the match to TRBD1 covers 7 bases. Germline assignment: CDR1 GTSNPN and CDR2 SVGIG (reference sequence). V shed 5 bases, J shed 0 bases, and the junction held 4 bases outside the gene matches. This CDR3 has 15 residues. Looking up the rest from reference TRBV30 and TRBJ2-6 gives the full variable domain: SQTIHQWPATLVQPVGSPLSLECTVEGTSNPNLYWYRQAAGRGLQLLFYSVGIGQISSEVPQNLSASRPQDRQFILSSKKLLLSDSGFYLCAWGTVYSGANVLTFGAGSRLTVL.

The chain uses TRBV27 and TRBJ1-2; D might be TRBD1 (5 bases). Deletions cut 4 bases from V and 3 bases from J, with 12 bases between. CDR3 length: 14 residues. The germline V gene has CDR1 MNHEY and CDR2 SMNVEV (reference sequence). CDR3 sequence: CASSSRAVDYGYTF. The CDR3 DNA reads as TGTGCCAGCAGTTCCAGGGCTGTTGACTATGGCTACACCTTC.

In this sample, this clone turned up once. The gene calls are TRBV4-3 and TRBJ2-2, with 8 nucleotides matching TRBD1. The CDR3 runs 15 residues. Germline CDR1 and CDR2: LGHNA and YSLEER. V shed 3 bases, J shed 6 bases, and the junction held 6 bases outside the gene matches. The CDR3: CASSHPSRGPGELFF. DNA for the CDR3: TGCGCCAGCAGCCACCCCTCCAGGGGGCCCGGGGAGCTGTTTTTT.

This chain uses TRBV5-6 with TRBJ2-7; possibly TRBD1 or TRBD2 for D (5 bases each). CDR1 is SGHDT, CDR2 YYEEEE, per germline. The CDR3 consists of 13 residues. V was trimmed by 3 bases and J by 5 bases, leaving 12 bases between them. The CDR3 loop is CASSSLGADEQYF. In nucleotides, the CDR3 is TGTGCCAGCAGCTCCCTCGGGGCGGACGAGCAGTACTTC.

V is TRBV10-3 and J is TRBJ2-1; 10 bases agree with TRBD2. J lost 3 bases, V lost 5 bases, and 4 bases had no gene match. CDR3 size: 15 residues. Germline CDR1 and CDR2: ENHRY and SYGVKD. Here the CDR3 DNA reads TGTGCCATCAGTCCAACTAGCGGGGACTACAATGAGCAGTTCTTC. The encoded protein is CAISPTSGDYNEQFF.

This chain connects TRBV19 to TRBJ2-2, with 8 bases fitting TRBD1. The trim removed 2 bases at V and 4 bases at J, leaving 6 bases unmatched. This CDR3 is 16 amino acids long. The germline V gene has CDR1 LNHDA and CDR2 SQIVND (reference sequence). CDR3 in amino acids: CASSIIGTGGTGELFF. For the CDR3, the DNA is TGTGCCAGTAGTATAATCGGAACAGGGGGCACCGGGGAGCTGTTTTTT.

The CDR3 loop is CASSQAQGVGEQYV. CDR3 bases: TGTGCCAGCAGCCAAGCACAGGGGGTGGGGGAGCAGTACGTC. The rearrangement links TRBV4-2 to TRBJ2-7; 8 bases line up with TRBD1. Germline CDR1 reads LGHNA; CDR2 reads YNFKEQ. V shed 1 base and J 7 bases; nucleotides not matched to a gene: 6. This CDR3 has 14 residues.

The rearrangement links TRBV5-1 to TRBJ1-1, with D uncertain. V lost 5 bases and J 1 base, leaving 9 bases between the germline ends. This CDR3 contains 13 residues. Per germline, CDR1 SGHRS and CDR2 YFSETQ. Here the CDR3 DNA reads TGCGCCAGCAGGGGAGGGCAGAACACTGAAGCTTTCTTT. This encodes CASRGGQNTEAFF.

This clone was seen just once. The V and J genes are TRBV18 and TRBJ1-2; D uncertain. Trimming removed 8 bases from V and 6 bases from J, with 13 bases in between. Germline CDR1 and CDR2: KGHSH and LQKENI. The CDR3 sequence is 12 residues long. CDR3 coding DNA: TGTGCCAGCCGAGCCGGGGATCATGGCTACACCTTC. Protein: CASRAGDHGYTF.

This clone came up a few times. This rearrangement joins TRBV14 to TRBJ2-1; perhaps TRBD2 as D (6 bases). CDR3 length: 13 residues. The V gene lost 0 bases and the J gene lost 13 bases, with 13 bases spanning the gap. Germline CDR1 is SGHDN and CDR2 is FVKESK. CDR3 nucleotides: TGTGCCAGCAGCCAAGATTGGTGGGAGGCTCAGTTCTTC. Translated: CASSQDWWEAQFF.

This clone was seen only once. V gene TRBV28 combines with J gene TRBJ2-1, with 8 bases that match TRBD2. V lost 4 bases and J lost 7; bases outside the gene matches: 9. The CDR3 loop spans 15 amino acids. Germline CDR1 is MDHEN and CDR2 is SYDVKM. CDR3 sequence reads: CASSSPAGADNEQFF. The CDR3 DNA sequence: TGTGCCAGCAGTTCTCCAGCGGGGGCAGATAATGAGCAGTTCTTC.